A selection of T cell receptor beta chains follows, all from one sample in a study of control samples from healthy donors and cancer patients. Sequencing used immunoSEQ multiplex PCR; TCRdb keeps in-frame clones, though not all of them. The data hold 150,000 to 160,000 clones, with approximately 94% observed a single time. The sample taken for sequencing was blood. These receptors were obtained from a man aged 40-50 years in good health. Both conserved end residues are part of each CDR3. The D gene is left open where the match is weak. A clone size is listed for some rows: how often the clone was seen (once, few, many), or a class if it is expanded.

V gene: TRBV10-1; J gene: TRBJ2-4; D gene: -; clone size: -; CDR3 DNA: TGCGCCAGCAGGGAACGCGACGGCCTAGCCAAAAACATTCAGTACTTC; CDR3 protein: CASRERDGLAKNIQYF
V gene: TRBV7-9; J gene: TRBJ1-1; D gene: -; clone size: -; CDR3 DNA: TGTGCCAGCAGCTTTACCTCGGCGAACACTGAAGCTTTCTTT; CDR3 protein: CASSFTSANTEAFF
V gene: TRBV18; J gene: TRBJ2-2; D gene: -; clone size: few; CDR3 DNA: TGTGCCAGCAACACCGGCGGGACCGGGGAGCTGTTTTTT; CDR3 protein: CASNTGGTGELFF
V gene: TRBV9; J gene: TRBJ1-2; D gene: -; clone size: -; CDR3 DNA: TGTGCCAGCAGCGCGAACCAGGGCAAGAATGGCTACACCTTC; CDR3 protein: CASSANQGKNGYTF
V gene: TRBV27; J gene: TRBJ2-3; D gene: -; clone size: -; CDR3 DNA: TGTGCCAGCAGTCAGATAGGGACACAAGGTAGCACAGATACGCAGTATTTT; CDR3 protein: CASSQIGTQGSTDTQYF
V gene: TRBV4-3; J gene: TRBJ2-4; D gene: TRBD1; clone size: -; CDR3 DNA: TGCGCCAGCAGCCAAGGACAGGGGGGCAAAAACATTCAGTACTTC; CDR3 protein: CASSQGQGGKNIQYF
V gene: TRBV28; J gene: TRBJ2-7; D gene: -; clone size: -; CDR3 DNA: TGTGCCAGCAGTTTTCGGGGGGCCGAGCAGTACTTC; CDR3 protein: CASSFRGAEQYF
V gene: TRBV7-3; J gene: TRBJ2-7; D gene: -; clone size: -; CDR3 DNA: TGTGCCAGCAGCTTAGGCAGGGTGTGTGAGCAGTACTTC; CDR3 protein: CASSLGRVCEQYF
V gene: TRBV7-6; J gene: TRBJ2-1; D gene: -; clone size: -; CDR3 DNA: TGTGCCAGCGCCCGGGGGTTAGGGCGCCCCTACAATGAGCAGTTCTTC; CDR3 protein: CASARGLGRPYNEQFF
V gene: TRBV30; J gene: TRBJ2-3; D gene: -; clone size: -; CDR3 DNA: TGTGCCTGGAGTTACAGGGCAAGTACGCAGTATTTT; CDR3 protein: CAWSYRASTQYF
V gene: TRBV4-3; J gene: TRBJ1-6; D gene: TRBD1; clone size: -; CDR3 DNA: TGCGCCAGCAGCCAAGGAGACAGGGGTCATTCACCCCTCCACTTT; CDR3 protein: CASSQGDRGHSPLHF